A selection of T cell receptor beta chains follows, all from one sample in a study of blood T cell repertoires in COVID-19. Clones were sequenced by immunoSEQ multiplex PCR, and TCRdb holds only the in-frame ones, with some missing. The data hold roughly 370,000 clones, with 85% to 90% observed a single time. The sample consisted of PBMCs or T cells enriched from blood (not recorded which). Receptors originate from a woman aged 45 to 65 who had recovered from COVID-19. Both conserved end residues are part of each CDR3. Fields, in order: CDR3 length, clone size, J gene, D gene, V gene, CDR3 DNA, CDR3 protein. D genes are given only for firm matches. Expanded clones get a size class; other rows say once, few or many, or leave the size out.

>16|few|TRBJ1-1|.|TRBV6-1
TGTGCCAGCAGTGAATCGAGACAGGAAGCGTACACTGAAGCTTTCTTT
CASSESRQEAYTEAFF
>14|many|TRBJ2-2|TRBD2|TRBV6-4
TGTGCCAGCAGTGAGCGGGGGGGCACCGGGGAGCTGTTTTTT
CASSERGGTGELFF
>13|many|TRBJ2-7|.|TRBV27
TGTGCCAGCAAAAGGCAGGGTGGCTACGAGCAGTACTTC
CASKRQGGYEQYF
>15|.|TRBJ2-7|.|TRBV19
TGTGCCAGTAGTATTACAGGGCAAACATCCTACGAGCAGTACTTC
CASSITGQTSYEQYF
>12|.|TRBJ1-2|TRBD1|TRBV29-1
TGCAGCGTTGGACAGGGGGCATATGGCTACACCTTC
CSVGQGAYGYTF
>11|.|TRBJ2-2|.|TRBV24-1
TGTGCCACCAGTTCTTTAGGGGAGCTGTTTTTT
CATSSLGELFF
>15|.|TRBJ1-3|TRBD1|TRBV2
TGTGCCAGCAGTGCTGGACAGGGGGCTGGAAACACCATATATTTT
CASSAGQGAGNTIYF
>14|.|TRBJ1-6|.|TRBV27
TGTGCCAGCAGCGCCCAGGGATATGGTTCACCCCTCCACTTT
CASSAQGYGSPLHF
>16|.|TRBJ1-2|TRBD1|TRBV19
TGTGCCAGTAGCCCTCGGACAGGGGGAATGGACTATGGCTACACCTTC
CASSPRTGGMDYGYTF
>11|.|TRBJ1-2|.|TRBV20-1
TGCAGTGCTAGAAGGCAGGCGGGCTACACCTTC
CSARRQAGYTF
>19|.|TRBJ2-2|TRBD2|TRBV30
TGTGCCTGGATCCCACACTGGACTAGCGGGGGGAACATGGCCGGGGAGCTGTTTTTT
CAWIPHWTSGGNMAGELFF
>17|.|TRBJ2-1|TRBD2|TRBV5-4
TGTGCCAGCATCGACGGGGCCAAGGGGCGGGGGTTCAATGAGCAGTTCTTC
CASIDGAKGRGFNEQFF
>13|.|TRBJ1-2|.|TRBV5-5
TGTGCCAGCAGCAGCGGAGGCGGGTATGGCTACACCTTC
CASSSGGGYGYTF
>15|.|TRBJ1-4|TRBD1|TRBV9
TGTGCCAGCAGCGCAGCCGGGACAGGGTCTGAAAAACTGTTTTTT
CASSAAGTGSEKLFF
>14|once|TRBJ1-6|TRBD1|TRBV19
TGTGCCAGTAGCATCAGGGGACAGCTTTCACCCCTCCACTTT
CASSIRGQLSPLHF
>13|.|TRBJ1-5|TRBD1|TRBV18
TGTGCCAGCTCGACAGGGGGAGAGATACCCCAGCATTTT
CASSTGGEIPQHF
>11|.|TRBJ2-7|TRBD1|TRBV23-1
TGCGCCTCGAGGACAGGGGACGAGCAGTACTTC
CASRTGDEQYF
>15|.|TRBJ1-5|TRBD1|TRBV3-1/TRBV3-2
TGTGCCAGCAGCCACGGGGACAGGGGCAATCAGCCCCAGCATTTT
CASSHGDRGNQPQHF
>14|.|TRBJ1-4|.|TRBV9
TGTGCCAGCAGCGGGGGGCGAGGTAATGAAAAACTGTTTTTT
CASSGGRGNEKLFF
>14|few|TRBJ1-2|TRBD1|TRBV11-2
TGTGCCAGCAGCTCACAGGGGATGATCTATGGCTACACCTTC
CASSSQGMIYGYTF
>17|.|TRBJ1-5|TRBD1|TRBV28
TGTGCCAGCAGTCTATGGACAGGTTCATCTAGCAATCAGCCCCAGCATTTT
CASSLWTGSSSNQPQHF
>13|.|TRBJ1-5|.|TRBV7-9
TGTGCCAGCAGCTTAACCGGGATGGAGCCCCAGCATTTT
CASSLTGMEPQHF
>11|.|TRBJ1-4|.|TRBV28
TGTGCCAGCAGTTCGCGTGAAAAACTGTTTTTT
CASSSREKLFF
>14|.|TRBJ2-1|.|TRBV27
TGTGCCAGCAGCCCTCGTTTTGCGGCCAATGAGCAGTTCTTC
CASSPRFAANEQFF
>13|few|TRBJ2-1|TRBD1|TRBV29-1
TGCAGCGTTGGGGACAGGGATCCCAATGAGCAGTTCTTC
CSVGDRDPNEQFF
>15|.|TRBJ2-3|.|TRBV5-1
TGCGCCAGCAGCTTGGGTCAGGTATCTCCGTTGACGCAGTATTTT
CASSLGQVSPLTQYF
>15|.|TRBJ2-5|TRBD2|TRBV6-4
TGTGCCAGCAGCGTCGTAGCGGGGAAGCAAGAGACCCAGTACTTC
CASSVVAGKQETQYF
>15|.|TRBJ2-1|.|TRBV15
TGTGCCACCAGCAGTGGTACGAGCTCCTACAATGAGCAGTTCTTC
CATSSGTSSYNEQFF
>13|once|TRBJ1-2|.|TRBV9
TGTGCCAGCAGCGTAGGGGCAGTTTCTGGCTACACCTTC
CASSVGAVSGYTF
>13|.|TRBJ1-2|.|TRBV12-3/TRBV12-4
TGTGCCAGCAGCAGGCAGCAAAACTATGGCTACACCTTC
CASSRQQNYGYTF
>15|.|TRBJ1-2|.|TRBV27
TGTGCCAGCAGTTCCCTCGTTAGGCCGAGGTATGGCTACACCTTC
CASSSLVRPRYGYTF
>16|.|TRBJ1-2|.|TRBV5-5
TGTGCCAGCAGCTTGGTTGGTTTAGGGGCTAACTATGGCTACACCTTC
CASSLVGLGANYGYTF
>15|.|TRBJ1-4|TRBD1|TRBV18
TGTGCCAGCTCACCGACGGGGCAGGGGGGCGAAAAACTGTTTTTT
CASSPTGQGGEKLFF
>14|.|TRBJ2-5|.|TRBV2
TGTGCCAGCAGAGCGAGCGGGACAGGAGAGACCCAGTACTTC
CASRASGTGETQYF
>15|.|TRBJ2-2|TRBD1|TRBV28
TGTGCCAGCAGTTCCGGACAGGGGGACACCGGGGAGCTGTTTTTT
CASSSGQGDTGELFF
>16|.|TRBJ2-1|TRBD1|TRBV7-2
TGTGCCAGCAGCTTTTCAGCGGGACAGGGTAGGAATGAGCAGTTCTTC
CASSFSAGQGRNEQFF
>16|.|TRBJ1-4|.|TRBV4-2
TGTGCCAGCAGCCAAGCCGCGAGTCGGAGTAATGAAAAACTGTTTTTT
CASSQAASRSNEKLFF
>18|.|TRBJ2-7|TRBD1|TRBV6-6
TGTGCCAGCAGTCGCCACCGGGACAGGGTTTCGGTAGTCGACGAGCAGTACTTC
CASSRHRDRVSVVDEQYF
>17|.|TRBJ2-2|TRBD2|TRBV5-1
TGCGCCAGCAGCTTAGGACTAGGATCGGTCCCAACCGGGGAGCTGTTTTTT
CASSLGLGSVPTGELFF
>14|.|TRBJ1-2|TRBD1|TRBV5-1
TGCGCCAGCAGCATAACCGGGACAGTCTATGGCTACACCTTC
CASSITGTVYGYTF
>16|.|TRBJ1-1|.|TRBV5-4
TGTGCCAGCAGCTTGTGGGACACCGATTGGAACACTGAAGCTTTCTTT
CASSLWDTDWNTEAFF
>14|.|TRBJ2-1|TRBD2|TRBV11-2
TGTGCCAGCAGCTTCCAGGGAGGGTACAATGAGCAGTTCTTC
CASSFQGGYNEQFF
>15|once|TRBJ2-1|.|TRBV4-3
TGCGCCAGCAGCCAGGGTTTCTCGCTAGTTTATGAGCAGTTCTTC
CASSQGFSLVYEQFF
>15|few|TRBJ2-7|TRBD1|TRBV6-5
TGTGCCAGCAGTTACCGGGACAGGGGTGTCTACGAGCAGTACTTC
CASSYRDRGVYEQYF
>11|.|TRBJ2-1|.|TRBV7-2
TGTGCCAGCAGCTTACGGGGAAGGCAGTTCTTC
CASSLRGRQFF
>14|.|TRBJ2-1|.|TRBV15
TGTGCCACCAGCAGAGATCTAGCGTCAAATGAGCAGTTCTTC
CATSRDLASNEQFF
>14|.|TRBJ1-1|TRBD1|TRBV3-1/TRBV3-2
TGTGCCAGCAGCTACAGGGGGCTGAACACTGAAGCTTTCTTT
CASSYRGLNTEAFF
>14|once|TRBJ2-2|.|TRBV6-5
TGTGCCAGCAGCGGCCGGGACTGGGCCGGGGAGCTGTTTTTT
CASSGRDWAGELFF
>12|.|TRBJ2-1|.|TRBV20-1
TGCAGTGCTAGTCCAGGGGCCGGTGAGCAGTTCTTC
CSASPGAGEQFF
>18|.|TRBJ1-1|TRBD1|TRBV28
TGTGCCAGCACCTCGGGGACAGGGGGTCTCAGGGCGGGAACTGAAGCTTTCTTT
CASTSGTGGLRAGTEAFF
>18|.|TRBJ1-1|.|TRBV7-9
TGTGCCAGCAGCTCTTTTGGGAGGACGCCGAAAATGAACACTGAAGCTTTCTTT
CASSSFGRTPKMNTEAFF
>12|.|TRBJ1-2|.|TRBV23-1
TGCGCCAGCAGTCACCGCGACTGGGGCTACACCTTC
CASSHRDWGYTF
>14|.|TRBJ2-7|.|TRBV7-8
TGTGCCAGCAGCTTTTCGGGGTACACCTACGAGCAGTACTTC
CASSFSGYTYEQYF
>13|.|TRBJ2-5|TRBD2|TRBV28
TGTGCCACCCTAGCGGGGGGGCCAGAGACCCAGTACTTC
CATLAGGPETQYF
>17|.|TRBJ2-1|TRBD2|TRBV4-2
TGTGCCAGCAGCAAGGGACTAGCGGGGGTAAGTTCGAATGAGCAGTTCTTC
CASSKGLAGVSSNEQFF
>14|.|TRBJ1-5|.|TRBV9
TGTGCCAGCAGCTCTGGGACAATCAATCAGCCCCAGCATTTT
CASSSGTINQPQHF
>14|.|TRBJ1-5|TRBD1|TRBV28
TGTGCCAGCGGGACTTGGGACAGGGACCAGCCCCAGCATTTT
CASGTWDRDQPQHF
>15|.|TRBJ2-2|.|TRBV24-1
TGTGCCACCAGCAACCCACAGGGGAACACCGGGGAGCTGTTTTTT
CATSNPQGNTGELFF
>9|.|TRBJ1-1|.|TRBV6-4
TGTGCGATTCGGGGGGAGGCTTTCTTT
CAIRGEAFF